This T cell receptor beta chain is drawn from a study of low-dose radiotherapy and immunotherapy resistance in tumors. As for time point: before trial treatment. All of the donors were given nivolumab, ipilimumab, aspirin, low-dose cyclophosphamide and low-dose radiotherapy as part of RACIN, a single-arm trial. Advanced solid tumors lacking tumor-infiltrating lymphocytes were present in eligible patients. This clonotype was detected ten times or more. The CDR3 sequence is 14 residues long. Germline V CDR1 and CDR2: DFQATT, SNEGSKA (reference sequence). With 2 bases removed from V and 1 base from J, the gap between germline ends came to 11 bases. Priming of first-strand cDNA relied on TRAV- and TRBV-specific primers (covering alpha and beta chains). Amplification, which lasted around 20 PCR cycles, used a constant-region primer and V-primer adapter to amplify TCRs. TCRdb redid the calling of the reads with MiXCR, one entry per CDR3 protein. The table records some 85,000 distinct CDR3 sequences, around 18% of them present only once.

The source was PBMCs, collected before treatment. The TCR originated in a male donor with prostate cancer. The chain recombines TRBV20-1 with TRBJ2-5; tentative D call: TRBD2 (5 bases). CDR3 region: CSARRADFQETQYF. The CDR3 DNA sequence: TGCAGTGCTAGAAGAGCGGACTTCCAAGAGACCCAGTACTTC.